These T cell receptor beta chains were read from a single sample in a study of T cell repertoires in cytomegalovirus infection. TCRdb reprocessed the reads via MiXCR and lists one record per CDR3 protein. Found here are 680,000 or so distinct CDR3 sequences, 30% to 40% of them singletons; the top ten hold roughly 18%. No antigen has been identified for these receptors. This specimen consisted of cultured PBMCs, obtained from culture after CMV antigen stimulation. All receptors derive from a human donor in good health (CMV status not recorded). Some clones in this sample may be carry-over from other donors' samples. Both conserved end residues are part of each CDR3. D genes are given only for firm matches. Part of the rows lack a size; the others show once, few, many or a class for expanded clones.

clone size,V gene,J gene,D gene,CDR3 protein,CDR3 DNA
many,TRBV7-8,TRBJ1-5,TRBD1,CASSRLDRGRNQPQHF,TGTGCCAGCAGCCGCTTAGACAGGGGGCGAAATCAGCCCCAGCATTTT
NA,TRBV6-2/TRBV6-3,TRBJ2-2,TRBD1,CASSPLFGQGAYTGELFF,TGTGCCAGCAGTCCTCTCTTTGGACAGGGGGCCTACACCGGGGAGCTGTTTTTT
many,TRBV7-2,TRBJ1-2,NA,CASSTDKNYGYTF,TGTGCCAGCAGCACGGACAAAAACTATGGCTACACCTTC
NA,TRBV5-4,TRBJ2-2,NA,CASSFDWGTGELFF,TGTGCCAGCAGCTTTGATTGGGGCACCGGGGAGCTGTTTTTT
few,TRBV10-3,TRBJ2-3,NA,CAISDPTVGPDTQYF,TGTGCCATCAGTGATCCCACCGTGGGGCCAGATACGCAGTATTTT
NA,TRBV18,TRBJ2-3,NA,CASSPLLRTDTQYF,TGTGCCAGCTCACCACTCCTGCGCACAGATACGCAGTATTTT
NA,TRBV29-1,TRBJ1-2,TRBD1,CSVLDRGNGYTF,TGCAGCGTATTAGACAGGGGGAATGGCTACACCTTC
NA,TRBV20-1,TRBJ1-1,NA,CSARDSGANTEAFF,TGCAGTGCTAGAGATTCCGGCGCGAACACTGAAGCTTTCTTT
few,TRBV11-2,TRBJ2-7,TRBD1,CASSRLQGFGYEQYF,TGTGCCAGCAGCCGATTACAGGGGTTCGGCTACGAGCAGTACTTC
NA,TRBV6-6,TRBJ1-1,NA,CASSLDGLRALNTEAFF,TGTGCCAGCAGTCTTGACGGACTAAGGGCACTGAACACTGAAGCTTTCTTT
many,TRBV7-2,TRBJ2-3,NA,CASSLSYVTDTQYF,TGTGCCAGCAGCTTATCGTATGTCACAGATACGCAGTATTTT
NA,TRBV27,TRBJ2-5,TRBD1,CASSLTGGWTQYF,TGTGCCAGCAGTTTGACAGGGGGCTGGACCCAGTACTTC
NA,TRBV6-8,TRBJ2-2,NA,CASSYIDLGGLYTGELFF,TGTGCCAGCAGTTACATAGATCTGGGCGGCCTGTACACCGGGGAGCTGTTTTTT
NA,TRBV28,TRBJ2-5,TRBD2,CASSLGLAGATQETQYF,TGTGCCAGCAGTTTAGGACTAGCGGGGGCCACGCAAGAGACCCAGTACTTC
many,TRBV12-3/TRBV12-4,TRBJ1-2,NA,CASSLGINGYTF,TGTGCCAGCAGTCTGGGTATTAATGGCTACACCTTC
NA,TRBV5-1,TRBJ2-2,NA,CASRTWGPGELFF,TGCGCCAGCCGAACTTGGGGTCCCGGGGAGCTGTTTTTT
NA,TRBV12-3/TRBV12-4,TRBJ2-5,TRBD2,CASSPPRAGIQETQYF,TGTGCCAGCAGTCCCCCCCGAGCGGGAATCCAAGAGACCCAGTACTTC